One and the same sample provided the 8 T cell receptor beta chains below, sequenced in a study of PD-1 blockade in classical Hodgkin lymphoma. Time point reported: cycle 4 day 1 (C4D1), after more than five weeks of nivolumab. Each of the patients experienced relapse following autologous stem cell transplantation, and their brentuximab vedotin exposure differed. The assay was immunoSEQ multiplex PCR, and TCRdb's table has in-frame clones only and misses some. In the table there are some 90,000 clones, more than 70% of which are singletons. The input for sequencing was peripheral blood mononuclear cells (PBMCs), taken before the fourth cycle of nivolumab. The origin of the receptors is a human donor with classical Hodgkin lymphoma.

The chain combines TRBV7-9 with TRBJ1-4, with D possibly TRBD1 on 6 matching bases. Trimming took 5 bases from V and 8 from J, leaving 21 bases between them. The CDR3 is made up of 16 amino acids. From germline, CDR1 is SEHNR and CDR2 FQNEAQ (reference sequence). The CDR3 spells CASSPFGNREEEKLFF. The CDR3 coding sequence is TGTGCCAGCAGCCCCTTCGGCAACAGGGAAGAGGAAAAACTGTTTTTT.

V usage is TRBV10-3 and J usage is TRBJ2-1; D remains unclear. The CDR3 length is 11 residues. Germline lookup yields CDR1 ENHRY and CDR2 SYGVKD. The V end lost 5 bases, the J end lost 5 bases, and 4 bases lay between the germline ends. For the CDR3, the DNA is TGTGCCATCAGTAGGGACAATGAGCAGTTCTTC. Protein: CAISRDNEQFF.

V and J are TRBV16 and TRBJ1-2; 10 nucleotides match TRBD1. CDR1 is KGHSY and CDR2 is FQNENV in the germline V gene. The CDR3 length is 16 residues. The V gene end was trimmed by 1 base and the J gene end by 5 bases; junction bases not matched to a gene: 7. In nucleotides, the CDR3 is TGTGCCAGCAGCCAATACAAGGACAGGGGGAGATATGGCTACACCTTC. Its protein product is CASSQYKDRGRYGYTF.

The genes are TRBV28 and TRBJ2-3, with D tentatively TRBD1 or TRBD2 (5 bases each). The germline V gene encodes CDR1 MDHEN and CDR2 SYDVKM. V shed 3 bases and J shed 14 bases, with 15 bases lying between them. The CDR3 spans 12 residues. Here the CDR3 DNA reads TGTGCCAGCAGTTTTGTTAGGGGTCGGGGGTATTTT. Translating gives CASSFVRGRGYF.

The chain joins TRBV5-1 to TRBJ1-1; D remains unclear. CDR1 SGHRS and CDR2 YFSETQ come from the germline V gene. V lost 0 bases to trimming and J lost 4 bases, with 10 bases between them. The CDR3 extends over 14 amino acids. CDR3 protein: CASSLGGLGTEAFF. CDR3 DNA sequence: TGCGCCAGCAGCTTGGGAGGGTTGGGCACTGAAGCTTTCTTT.

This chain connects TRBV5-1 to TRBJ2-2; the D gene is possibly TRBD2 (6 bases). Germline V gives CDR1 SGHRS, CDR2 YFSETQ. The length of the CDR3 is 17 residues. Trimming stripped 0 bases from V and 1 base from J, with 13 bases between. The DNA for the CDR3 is TGCGCCAGCAGCTTGGGAATAGCGGACATGAACACCGGGGAGCTGTTTTTT. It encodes CASSLGIADMNTGELFF.

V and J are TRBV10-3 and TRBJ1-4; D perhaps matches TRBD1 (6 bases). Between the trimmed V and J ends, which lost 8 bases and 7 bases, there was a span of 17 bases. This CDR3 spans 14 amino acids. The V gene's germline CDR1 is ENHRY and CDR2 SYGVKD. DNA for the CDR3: TGTGCCATCGCGAGGGGGGCAGGGAGTGAAAAACTGTTTTTT. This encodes CAIARGAGSEKLFF.

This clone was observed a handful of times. Here the CDR3 DNA reads TGCGCCAGCAGCTTGGCTCGGGGGCGTTTGAGCTACGAGCAGTACTTC. Amino acid sequence: CASSLARGRLSYEQYF. V is TRBV5-1 and J is TRBJ2-7; either TRBD1 or TRBD2 may fit D (6 bases each). The V end was cut by 0 bases, the J end by 3 bases, with 16 bases between. Germline V CDR1 and CDR2: SGHRS, YFSETQ. The CDR3 is made up of 16 amino acids.